The present entry profiles one T cell receptor beta chain with its context. What it binds is unknown. These data come from a study of cytomegalovirus exposure and HLA in healthy donors. Points from the study as a whole: A later analysis linked around 17,000 TCR beta sequences to HLA alleles at 0.05 false discovery rate. Clonal expansion, a later analysis showed, was greater in HLA-associated TCR beta chains than in equally common others.

The PCR employed 60 Vbeta primers together with 13 Jbeta primers. TCRdb's copy holds only in-frame clones and misses some; the assay was immunoSEQ multiplex PCR. Among over 150,000 clones listed, roughly four fifths were seen once. Germline CDR1 is LNHDA and CDR2 is SQIVND (reference sequence). CDR3 length equals 19 residues. V gave up 0 bases and J gave up 3 bases, with 21 bases separating them. This TCR was recovered from a man between 50 and 59 years old in good health and CMV-seropositive. The chain recombines TRBV19 with TRBJ1-5; D possibly corresponds to TRBD1 (5 bases). The sequencing input was PBMCs. The CDR3 loop reads CASSIDLFGGEGLNQPQHF. CDR3 DNA: TGTGCCAGTAGTATAGATCTATTCGGAGGGGAGGGGCTCAATCAGCCCCAGCATTTT.